The 28 T cell receptor beta chains listed next were all sequenced from one sample in a study of cytomegalovirus exposure and HLA in healthy donors. The PCR made use of 60 Vbeta and 13 Jbeta primers. Only in-frame clones appear in the TCRdb table, and some are missing; sequencing was by immunoSEQ multiplex PCR. The profile shows over 100,000 clones, 80% to 90% of them singletons. Sequencing was carried out using PBMCs. Every receptor here comes from a woman aged 18 to 35 in good health and CMV-seropositive.

The rearrangement links TRBV7-3 to TRBJ2-2; D ambiguous. The V gene lost 5 bases and the J gene lost 6 bases, with 13 bases spanning the gap. Germline V gives CDR1 SGHTA, CDR2 FQGTGA. There are 14 residues in the CDR3. The CDR3 DNA reads as TGTGCCAGCAGCCCGTTTCGTGAGGCCGGGGAGCTGTTTTTT. This codes for CASSPFREAGELFF. The whole variable domain, remainder taken from reference TRBV7-3 and TRBJ2-2, is GAGVSQTPSNKVTEKGKYVELRCDPISGHTALYWYRQSLGQGPEFLIYFQGTGAADDSGLPNDRFFAVRPEGSVSTLKIQRTERGDSAVYLCASSPFREAGELFFGEGSRLTVL.

The chain uses TRBV19 and TRBJ1-2; D perhaps matches TRBD1 (6 bases). This CDR3 is built from 14 residues. The V end was cut by 6 bases, the J end by 10 bases, with 21 bases between. In germline, CDR1 is LNHDA, CDR2 SQIVND (reference sequence). The CDR3 DNA reads TGTGCCAGTAGCCCACAGGGATCGGCCGGTGCCTACACCTTC. Translation: CASSPQGSAGAYTF.

The V gene is TRBV13, the J gene TRBJ1-2, with D unresolved. V lost 8 bases and J 8 bases, leaving 18 bases between the germline ends. Germline lookup yields CDR1 PRHDT and CDR2 FYEKMQ (reference sequence). The CDR3 is made up of 13 amino acids. CDR3 in DNA: TGTGCCAGCCGTCTAGACGGCGGCCGGGGCTACACCTTC. It yields the protein CASRLDGGRGYTF.

The rearrangement uses TRBV5-8 and TRBJ2-7, with 9 bases aligning to TRBD1. Germline CDR1 is SGHTS and CDR2 is YDEGEE. The trim removed 5 bases at V and 3 bases at J, leaving 9 bases unmatched. This CDR3 is built from 15 residues. Here the CDR3 reads CASRLLGQGGYEQYF. CDR3 sequence (DNA): TGTGCCAGCAGATTACTGGGACAGGGAGGCTACGAGCAGTACTTC.

On this clone: Other nucleotide sequences from this sample produce the same CDR3. The chain links TRBV19 to TRBJ1-5; D possibly corresponds to TRBD1 (5 bases). Per germline, CDR1 LNHDA and CDR2 SQIVND (reference sequence). Trimming took off 7 bases at V and 4 bases at J, with 11 bases between the two ends. This CDR3 spans 13 amino acids. This chain's CDR3 is CASKDRGNQPQHF. The CDR3, as DNA: TGTGCCAGTAAGGACCGGGGGAATCAGCCCCAGCATTTT. The full variable domain, its missing parts supplied by reference TRBV19 and TRBJ1-5, is DGGITQSPKYLFRKEGQNVTLSCEQNLNHDAMYWYRQDPGQGLRLIYYSQIVNDFQKGDIAEGYSVSREKKESFPLTVTSAQKNPTAFYLCASKDRGNQPQHFGDGTRLSIL.

The rearrangement links TRBV6-5 to TRBJ1-1; D is uncertain. CDR1 MNHEY and CDR2 SVGAGI come from the germline V gene. The CDR3 is 13 amino acids. Trimming stripped 2 bases from V and 4 bases from J, with 8 bases between. The CDR3 nucleotides are TGTGCCAGCAGTTACCCGTCCGGCACTGAAGCTTTCTTT. Translated: CASSYPSGTEAFF.

The chain combines TRBV10-1 with TRBJ2-7; 8 nucleotides match TRBD1. In germline, CDR1 is WNHNN, CDR2 SYGVQD (reference sequence). The junction had 6 bases not matched to a gene; V was cut back by 5 bases and J by 3 bases. This CDR3 comprises 14 residues. CDR3 DNA sequence: TGCGCCAGCAGTCCGATACAGGGGGTCTACGAGCAGTACTTC. This sequence encodes CASSPIQGVYEQYF.

The chain carries TRBV6-5 and TRBJ2-7; no reliable D call. This CDR3 comprises 15 residues. Germline CDR1 MNHEY, CDR2 SVGAGI. V was pared by 8 bases and J by 4 bases, with 21 bases between. Here the CDR3 DNA reads TGTGCCAGCCTAATGGAGTCGACCCCTCCTTACGAGCAGTACTTC. Residues: CASLMESTPPYEQYF.

The rearrangement links TRBV25-1 to TRBJ1-1; D might be TRBD1 (5 bases). Germline V lookup: CDR1 MGHDK, CDR2 SYGVNS. The CDR3 is made up of 13 amino acids. V lost 6 bases and J lost 4, with 12 bases in between. This chain's CDR3 is CASSPRGPTEAFF. The DNA for the CDR3 is TGTGCCAGCAGCCCAAGGGGCCCCACTGAAGCTTTCTTT.

The chain is built from TRBV7-6 and TRBJ2-1; 7 bases fit TRBD2. Germline V gene sequence: CDR1 SGHVS, CDR2 FNYEAQ. V shed 5 bases and J 4 bases; nucleotides not matched to a gene: 8. The CDR3 extends over 15 amino acids. The CDR3 region is CASSPWLAVYNEQFF. The CDR3 region has the DNA TGTGCCAGCAGCCCCTGGCTAGCGGTGTACAATGAGCAGTTCTTC.

The V call is TRBV28, the J call TRBJ1-2; possible D gene TRBD1, 5 bases. The V end lost 5 bases, the J end lost 4 bases, and 11 bases lay between the germline ends. Per germline, CDR1 MDHEN and CDR2 SYDVKM. CDR3 length equals 13 residues. CDR3 coding DNA: TGTGCCAGCAGTCCGACAGTTCTCTATGGCTACACCTTC. Translating it yields CASSPTVLYGYTF.

The V call is TRBV28, the J call TRBJ1-5; D perhaps matches TRBD1 (6 bases). From germline, CDR1 is MDHEN and CDR2 SYDVKM. The CDR3 sequence is 15 residues long. Trimming left V 2 bases short and J 3 bases short, with 11 bases between. The CDR3 protein is CASSLSQGNNQPQHF. Here the CDR3 DNA reads TGTGCCAGCAGTTTAAGTCAGGGGAACAATCAGCCCCAGCATTTT. The whole variable domain, remainder taken from reference TRBV28 and TRBJ1-5, is DVKVTQSSRYLVKRTGEKVFLECVQDMDHENMFWYRQDPGLGLRLIYFSYDVKMKEKGDIPEGYSVSREKKERFSLILESASTNQTSMYLCASSLSQGNNQPQHFGDGTRLSIL.

J is TRBJ2-1 and V is TRBV5-1, with TRBD2 matching over 10 bases. There are 15 residues in the CDR3. Germline V CDR1 and CDR2: SGHRS, YFSETQ. V dropped 0 bases and J dropped 10; count of bases not matched to a gene: 7. CDR3 DNA sequence: TGCGCCAGCAGCTTGGATCTAGCGGGGGCGGGAGAGCAGTTCTTC. Protein product: CASSLDLAGAGEQFF.

The chain combines TRBV29-1 with TRBJ2-7; possibly TRBD1 for D (5 bases). This CDR3 contains 16 residues. The germline gives CDR1 SQVTM, CDR2 ANQGSEA. With 5 bases removed from V and 2 bases from J, the gap between germline ends came to 22 bases. The CDR3 protein is CSVRFSRQGGTYEQYF. CDR3 bases: TGCAGCGTTAGGTTTTCTAGGCAGGGTGGAACCTACGAGCAGTACTTC.

This sequence joins TRBV5-1 and TRBJ1-4, with D possibly matching TRBD1 (6 bases). The germline V gene encodes CDR1 SGHRS and CDR2 YFSETQ. V was shortened by 0 bases and J by 6 bases, with 12 bases between the two germline ends. The CDR3 length is 15 residues. Here the CDR3 reads CASSLVGTPDEKLFF. DNA for the CDR3: TGCGCCAGCAGCTTGGTAGGGACACCGGATGAAAAACTGTTTTTT.

This clone was detected only a few times. The J gene is TRBJ2-2, the V gene TRBV19; D perhaps matches TRBD2 (6 bases). The CDR3 length is 15 residues. The germline CDR1 and CDR2 sequences are LNHDA and SQIVND (reference sequence). V lost 7 bases and J 3 bases, leaving 15 bases between the germline ends. The CDR3 loop is CASTRGADHTGELFF. The DNA of the CDR3 is TGTGCCAGTACCCGCGGGGCAGACCACACCGGGGAGCTGTTTTTT.

This clone was seen more than once but under ten times. V usage is TRBV11-2 and J usage is TRBJ2-1; maybe TRBD2 (6 bases). Germline lookup yields CDR1 SGHAT and CDR2 FQNNGV. This CDR3 contains 16 residues. V lost 5 bases and J lost 2, with 16 bases in between. The CDR3 sequence is CASSGRDSGAYNEQFF. CDR3 sequence (DNA): TGTGCCAGCAGCGGGCGGGACTCCGGGGCCTACAATGAGCAGTTCTTC.

The V call is TRBV29-1, the J call TRBJ1-1, with 8 bases aligning to TRBD1. CDR3 length: 12 residues. With 7 bases clipped from V and 0 bases from J, the junction kept 1 base outside the gene matches. Germline loops: CDR1 SQVTM, CDR2 ANQGSEA. The CDR3 is CSAGGMNTEAFF. The CDR3, as DNA: TGCAGCGCAGGGGGCATGAACACTGAAGCTTTCTTT.

V and J are TRBV7-9 and TRBJ2-7, with TRBD1 matching 8 bases. Unmatched junction bases numbered 12, after V lost 2 bases and J lost 3 bases. This CDR3 has 17 amino acids. Germline CDR1 is SEHNR and CDR2 is FQNEAQ (reference sequence). For the CDR3, the DNA is TGTGCCAGCAGCTTATTAACCCCGGGACAGGCCGACTACGAGCAGTACTTC. Encoded protein: CASSLLTPGQADYEQYF.

As concerns this clone: Relative to the germline gene, one junction end is altered; a read error may explain this. J is TRBJ2-5 and V is TRBV7-9, with D possibly matching TRBD2 (6 bases). The CDR3 has 15 residues. Looked up from germline, CDR1 is SEHNR and CDR2 is FQNEAQ (reference sequence). The CDR3 DNA reads as TGTGCCAGCAGCTTAACGGCGATGGCGGGGCAGACCCCGTACTTC. It specifies CASSLTAMAGQTPYF. The variable domain in full, completed from reference TRBV7-9 and TRBJ2-5, reads DTGVSQNPRHKITKRGQNVTFRCDPISEHNRLYWYRQTLGQGPEFLTYFQNEAQLEKSRLLSDRFSAERPKGSFSTLEIQRTEQGDSAMYLCASSLTAMAGQTPYFGPGTRLLVL.

The CDR3 protein is CASNRNSQTTGELFF. As DNA, the CDR3 is TGTGCCAGCAATCGGAACAGCCAAACCACCGGGGAGCTGTTTTTT. This chain uses TRBV2 with TRBJ2-2; no clear D gene. The V end lost 7 bases, the J end lost 4 bases, and 16 bases lay between the germline ends. The germline V gene encodes CDR1 SNHLY and CDR2 FYNNEI. CDR3 length equals 15 residues.

The V and J genes are TRBV2 and TRBJ2-3, with 8 nucleotides matching TRBD2. The CDR3 loop spans 16 amino acids. Germline CDR1 reads SNHLY; CDR2 reads FYNNEI. V was clipped by 7 bases and J by 0 bases; unmatched bases: 9. The CDR3 sequence is CASNPVRGDSTDTQYF. Here the CDR3 DNA reads TGTGCCAGCAACCCCGTGCGGGGGGATAGCACAGATACGCAGTATTTT.

The chain has TRBV7-3 and TRBJ2-5; TRBD2 matches at 14 bases. The end of the DNA is better explained by TRBJ2-7, so the J call may be wrong. Germline assignment: CDR1 SGHTA and CDR2 FQGTGA. The CDR3 totals 16 residues. The DNA of the CDR3 is TGTGCCAGCAGCAGGACTAGCGGGGGGACGATTTACGAGCAGTACTTC. Protein product: CASSRTSGGTIYEQYF.

The chain links TRBV6-5 to TRBJ1-6, with TRBD1 matching 7 bases. The CDR3 sequence is 13 residues long. Losses at the gene ends were 11 bases for V and 7 bases for J; bases not matched to a gene: 8. Per germline, CDR1 MNHEY and CDR2 SVGAGI. The CDR3 nucleotides are TGTGCCGGCGCACAGGGGTGGAATTCACCCCTCCACTTT. Protein sequence: CAGAQGWNSPLHF.

V usage is TRBV7-9 and J usage is TRBJ2-7; tentatively, D is TRBD1 (6 bases). The V end lost 4 bases, the J end lost 0 bases, and 10 bases lay between the germline ends. The length of the CDR3 is 14 residues. The germline gives CDR1 SEHNR, CDR2 FQNEAQ (reference sequence). CDR3 DNA: TGTGCCAGCAGCTCCGCCAGGGGCTCCTACGAGCAGTACTTC. This encodes CASSSARGSYEQYF.

The chain couples TRBV27 to TRBJ2-1; TRBD1 aligns across 8 bases. With V trimmed by 4 bases and J by 7 bases, 12 bases remained unmatched. The CDR3 totals 16 residues. Germline V gene lookup returns CDR1 MNHEY and CDR2 SMNVEV (reference sequence). The CDR3 here is CASSWKTGVGGNEQFF. DNA for the CDR3: TGTGCCAGCAGTTGGAAGACAGGGGTGGGAGGTAATGAGCAGTTCTTC.

For this clone: Germline and junction disagree at one end, which may indicate a read error. The V gene is TRBV28, the J gene TRBJ2-2; 9 positions agree with TRBD2. Germline V gene sequence: CDR1 MDHEN, CDR2 SYDVKM. The CDR3 consists of 16 residues. DNA for the CDR3: TGTGCCAGCAGTTCCATAGCGGGGGCGCACACCGGCGAGCTGTTTTTT. Translated, it gives CASSSIAGAHTGELFF.

The V call is TRBV15, the J call TRBJ2-3; 9 bases fit TRBD2. The length of the CDR3 is 15 residues. Germline-derived CDR1 and CDR2 are LNHNV and YYDKDF (reference sequence). V was clipped by 1 base and J by 5 bases; unmatched bases: 4. This chain's CDR3 is CATSRGRGGRDTQYF. The CDR3 nucleotides are TGTGCCACCAGCAGAGGGCGGGGGGGCAGAGATACGCAGTATTTT.